Below are 14 T cell receptor beta chains sequenced from a single sample in a study of OX40 agonist ivuxolimab in advanced cancers. Sequenced by immunoSEQ multiplex PCR; TCRdb stores in-frame clones only, minus some. The profile shows tens of thousands of clones, roughly 80% of them singletons. The material was CD4+ or CD8+ T cells sorted from blood, obtained in a trial of the OX40 agonist ivuxolimab. These receptors were collected from an adult with an advanced solid tumor such as melanoma, head and neck, liver or kidney cancer.

V is TRBV7-3 and J is TRBJ2-1; D not certain. This CDR3 contains 15 residues. The V end lost 5 bases, the J end lost 0 bases, and 11 bases lay between the germline ends. Germline values: CDR1 SGHTA, CDR2 FQGTGA. This CDR3 is CASSPSTSSYNEQFF. The DNA for the CDR3 is TGTGCCAGCAGCCCCTCGACAAGCTCCTACAATGAGCAGTTCTTC.

The CDR3 loop reads CASSLKETQYF. The CDR3 coding sequence is TGTGCCAGCAGCTTGAAGGAGACCCAGTACTTC. This sequence joins TRBV11-2 and TRBJ2-5; D is unresolved. This CDR3 has 11 amino acids. In germline, CDR1 is SGHAT, CDR2 FQNNGV. Trimming took 3 bases from V and 5 from J, leaving 4 bases between them.

The chain uses TRBV19 and TRBJ2-1; tentative D call: TRBD1 (6 bases). Deletions cut 6 bases from V and 4 bases from J, with 16 bases between. This CDR3 is 15 amino acids long. In germline, CDR1 is LNHDA, CDR2 SQIVND (reference sequence). CDR3 DNA: TGTGCCAGTAGATCCTTCGGGACAAATTACAATGAGCAGTTCTTC. This gives the protein CASRSFGTNYNEQFF.

The rearrangement links TRBV14 to TRBJ1-2; D not resolved. The CDR3 covers 14 residues. Germline V CDR1 and CDR2: SGHDN, FVKESK. V was cut by 1 base and J by 3 bases, with 9 bases left in between. The CDR3 region is CASSQVRADYGYTF. The CDR3 DNA is TGTGCCAGCAGCCAAGTTCGCGCCGACTATGGCTACACCTTC.

The chain carries TRBV6-5 and TRBJ2-4; D possibly corresponds to TRBD1 (6 bases). CDR1 and CDR2 from the germline V gene are MNHEY and SVGAGI. Trimming shortened V by 6 bases and J by 7 bases, and 13 bases separated the two germline ends. The CDR3 is 13 residues long. The CDR3, as DNA: TGTGCCAGCAGCAAGGGGCAGGGGAACATTCAGTACTTC. It yields the protein CASSKGQGNIQYF.

The chain recombines TRBV14 with TRBJ2-7, with D tentatively TRBD2 (6 bases). Trimming took off 9 bases at V and 8 bases at J, with 11 bases between the two ends. This CDR3 has 10 amino acids. The germline gives CDR1 SGHDN, CDR2 FVKESK. DNA of the CDR3: TGTGCCAGTGGGGACTCGAAGCAGTACTTC. Translation: CASGDSKQYF. The variable domain in full, completed from reference TRBV14 and TRBJ2-7, reads EAGVTQFPSHSVIEKGQTVTLRCDPISGHDNLYWYRRVMGKEIKFLLHFVKESKQDESGMPNNRFLAERTGGTYSTLKVQPAELEDSGVYFCASGDSKQYFGPGTRLTVT.

V is TRBV5-4 and J is TRBJ2-5; TRBD2 matches 8 bases. The germline V gene encodes CDR1 SGHNT and CDR2 YYREEE (reference sequence). CDR3 size: 14 residues. Losses at the gene ends were 5 bases for V and 4 bases for J; bases not matched to a gene: 7. The CDR3 reads CASRPGGRGETQYF. DNA for the CDR3: TGTGCCAGCAGGCCGGGAGGGAGAGGAGAGACCCAGTACTTC. The full variable domain, with the rest looked up from reference TRBV5-4 and TRBJ2-5, is ETGVTQSPTHLIKTRGQQVTLRCSSQSGHNTVSWYQQALGQGPQFIFQYYREEENGRGNFPPRFSGLQFPNYSSELNVNALELDDSALYLCASRPGGRGETQYFGPGTRLLVL.

This chain connects TRBV5-1 to TRBJ1-1; D possibly corresponds to TRBD1 (6 bases). The V end lost 4 bases, the J end lost 1 base, and 11 bases lay between the germline ends. This CDR3 contains 14 residues. From germline, CDR1 is SGHRS and CDR2 YFSETQ. In DNA, the CDR3 is TGCGCCAGCAGCAAGGGGGAGACGAACACTGAAGCTTTCTTT. The encoded protein is CASSKGETNTEAFF.

The DNA for the CDR3 is TGCGCCAGCAGCGGAAAACAGGGGGCGCCCGTCGAGCAGTACTTC. Amino acid sequence: CASSGKQGAPVEQYF. This chain uses TRBV5-1 with TRBJ2-7, with 9 bases fitting TRBD1. The CDR3 has 15 amino acids. V lost 4 bases to trimming and J lost 6 bases; unmatched junction nucleotides: 11. Germline V gene sequence: CDR1 SGHRS, CDR2 YFSETQ.

V usage is TRBV11-2 and J usage is TRBJ1-4; TRBD1 agrees at 7 bases. After removal of 4 bases from V and 5 bases from J, the junction contained 7 bases not matched to a gene. Germline values: CDR1 SGHAT, CDR2 FQNNGV. The CDR3 length is 15 residues. CDR3 residues: CASSSRTGDNEKLFF. For the CDR3, the DNA is TGTGCCAGCAGCTCTCGGACAGGAGACAATGAAAAACTGTTTTTT.

The genes are TRBV19 and TRBJ2-7; possible D gene TRBD2, 6 bases. V was pared by 4 bases and J by 2 bases, with 9 bases between. Germline-derived CDR1 and CDR2 are LNHDA and SQIVND (reference sequence). The CDR3 is made up of 13 amino acids. CDR3 loop: CASSRSGAYEQYF. For the CDR3, the DNA is TGTGCCAGTAGTAGGTCGGGGGCCTACGAGCAGTACTTC.

This chain uses TRBV29-1 with TRBJ2-3; the match to TRBD2 covers 8 bases. The J segment lost 0 bases and the V segment lost 4 bases, leaving 0 bases of the junction unmatched. The CDR3 covers 13 residues. Germline CDR1 is SQVTM and CDR2 is ANQGSEA. The CDR3 bases are TGCAGCGTTGCTAGCGGGAGCACAGATACGCAGTATTTT. Translating it yields CSVASGSTDTQYF.

The CDR3 DNA follows: TGTGCCAGCAGTGAGGGGACGGGACTAGCTACTCGGCAGTACTTC. Its protein is CASSEGTGLATRQYF. This chain joins TRBV6-1 and TRBJ2-7; 9 nucleotides match TRBD2. V was pared by 3 bases and J by 9 bases, with 12 bases of the junction left unmatched. There are 15 residues in the CDR3. CDR1 is MNHNS, CDR2 SASEGT, per germline.

J is TRBJ1-1 and V is TRBV9; 10 bases are shared with TRBD1. The CDR3 totals 18 residues. From germline, CDR1 is SGDLS and CDR2 YYNGEE. J lost 0 bases, V lost 6 bases, and 14 bases had no gene match. CDR3: CASTAFIRDRGMNTEAFF. CDR3 DNA sequence: TGTGCCAGCACAGCTTTTATACGGGACAGGGGCATGAACACTGAAGCTTTCTTT.